This T cell receptor beta chain was captured by sequencing in a study of blood T cell repertoires in COVID-19. Across the whole study: Sites across the United States, Italy and Spain contributed samples from acute and convalescent COVID-19. T cells, B-cell-depleted T cells, or PBMCs provided the cDNA or gDNA that served as material.

Per germline, CDR1 SGDLS and CDR2 YYNGEE. The CDR3 contains 16 residues. Trimming took off 4 bases at V and 4 bases at J, with 20 bases between the two ends. As processed by the authors: Reference gene primers were amplified, and this amplification served to estimate nucleated cell counts. TCRdb keeps only in-frame clones here, not all; method: immunoSEQ multiplex PCR. V, J and clone size derive from that table, while D and trimming were established from the DNA sequence. This sample has 100,000 to 150,000 clones, with around 89% found just once. This TCR was recovered from a man aged 45-65 years with active or convalescent COVID-19. The sequenced sample consisted of peripheral blood. V gene TRBV9 combines with J gene TRBJ1-1; weak D call: TRBD1 (5 bases). CDR3 coding DNA: TGTGCCAGCAGCCCAGATAGGTGGGGGGGGACCACTGAAGCTTTCTTT. Amino acids: CASSPDRWGGTTEAFF. The full variable domain, its missing parts supplied by reference TRBV9 and TRBJ1-1, is DSGVTQTPKHLITATGQRVTLRCSPRSGDLSVYWYQQSLDQGLQFLIQYYNGEERAKGNILERFSAQQFPDLHSELNLSSLELGDSALYFCASSPDRWGGTTEAFFGQGTRLTVV.